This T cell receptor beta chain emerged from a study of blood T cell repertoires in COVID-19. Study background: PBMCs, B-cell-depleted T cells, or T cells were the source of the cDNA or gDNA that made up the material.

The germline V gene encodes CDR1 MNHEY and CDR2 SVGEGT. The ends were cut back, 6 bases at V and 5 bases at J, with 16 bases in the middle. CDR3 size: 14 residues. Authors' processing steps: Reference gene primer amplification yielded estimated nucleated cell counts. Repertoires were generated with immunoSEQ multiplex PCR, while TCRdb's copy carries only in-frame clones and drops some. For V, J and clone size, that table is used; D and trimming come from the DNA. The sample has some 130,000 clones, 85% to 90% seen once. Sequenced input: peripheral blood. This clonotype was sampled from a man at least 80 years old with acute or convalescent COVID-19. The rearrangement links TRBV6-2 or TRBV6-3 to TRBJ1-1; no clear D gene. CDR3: CASSPTGKTTEAFF. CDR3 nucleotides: TGTGCCAGCAGCCCTACCGGGAAAACGACTGAAGCTTTCTTT.